Each of the 14 T cell receptor beta chains below was sequenced from the same sample in a study of shared clonotypes between healthy human individuals. Data came from immunoSEQ multiplex PCR; TCRdb stores just in-frame clones and leaves some out. The sample holds millions of clones; approximately 92% are singletons and the top ten take over 0.12%. Specimen: naive CD4+ T cells sorted from blood. Subset meaning: CD45RA+ positively selected. These receptors all stem from a man younger than 35 in good health.

The rearrangement uses TRBV19 and TRBJ2-2; D possibly corresponds to TRBD2 (6 bases). CDR1 is LNHDA and CDR2 is SQIVND in the germline V gene (reference sequence). V was clipped by 5 bases and J by 6 bases, with 13 bases between them. The CDR3 sequence is 14 residues long. The CDR3 spells CASSESSGPGELFF. In DNA, the CDR3 is TGTGCCAGTAGTGAGAGTAGCGGCCCCGGGGAGCTGTTTTTT. The full variable domain, its missing parts supplied by reference TRBV19 and TRBJ2-2, is DGGITQSPKYLFRKEGQNVTLSCEQNLNHDAMYWYRQDPGQGLRLIYYSQIVNDFQKGDIAEGYSVSREKKESFPLTVTSAQKNPTAFYLCASSESSGPGELFFGEGSRLTVL.

The V gene is TRBV19, the J gene TRBJ1-1, with D possibly matching TRBD1 (5 bases). Trimming cost V 5 bases and J 1 base, with 11 bases left between them. The CDR3 covers 14 residues. Germline values: CDR1 LNHDA, CDR2 SQIVND (reference sequence). The CDR3 reads CASSFRDGNTEAFF. The CDR3 DNA follows: TGTGCCAGTAGTTTCAGGGATGGGAACACTGAAGCTTTCTTT.

The chain is built from TRBV12-5 and TRBJ1-4; D is undetermined. The CDR3 extends over 16 amino acids. V shed 3 bases and J shed 2 bases, with 13 bases lying between them. CDR1 and CDR2 from the germline V gene are LGHNT and FRNRAP. As DNA, the CDR3 is TGTGCTAGTGGTTTCTCCACACTTGGGACTAATGAAAAACTGTTTTTT. Residues: CASGFSTLGTNEKLFF.

The chain uses TRBV6-6 and TRBJ2-7, with 10 bases aligning to TRBD1. V gave up 6 bases and J gave up 6 bases; unmatched junction bases: 5. The CDR3 is 13 amino acids. Germline loops: CDR1 MNHNY, CDR2 SVGAGI (reference sequence). The CDR3: CASSPGTGVEQYF. The CDR3 DNA reads TGTGCCAGCAGCCCGGGGACAGGGGTCGAGCAGTACTTC.

The chain uses TRBV6-5 and TRBJ2-5; 11 positions agree with TRBD2. J gave up 5 bases and V 5 bases, and 4 bases lay outside the gene matches. This CDR3 contains 14 residues. Germline V lookup: CDR1 MNHEY, CDR2 SVGAGI. CDR3: CASSTSGGRETQYF. CDR3 nucleotides: TGTGCCAGCAGTACTAGCGGGGGAAGGGAGACCCAGTACTTC.

The rearrangement links TRBV10-3 to TRBJ1-2; a weak D match, TRBD1 (5 bases). The germline gives CDR1 ENHRY, CDR2 SYGVKD. The V and J ends lost 2 bases and 4 bases respectively, with 14 bases between them. This CDR3 spans 15 amino acids. This CDR3 reads CAISEGTQLIYGYTF. CDR3 in DNA: TGTGCCATCAGTGAGGGGACCCAACTCATCTATGGCTACACCTTC.

This chain joins TRBV6-5 and TRBJ1-1, with D unresolved. Germline V gives CDR1 MNHEY, CDR2 SVGAGI. The CDR3 is 13 amino acids. V was pared by 6 bases and J by 1 base, with 9 bases between. In nucleotides, the CDR3 is TGTGCCAGCAGCCTGGACGGGAACACTGAAGCTTTCTTT. It translates to CASSLDGNTEAFF.

The J gene is TRBJ2-5, the V gene TRBV29-1, with 7 bases aligning to TRBD1. J was trimmed by 5 bases and V by 8 bases; bases with no gene match: 5. From germline, CDR1 is SQVTM and CDR2 ANQGSEA. The CDR3 loop spans 11 amino acids. The CDR3: CSKRDSETQYF. As DNA, the CDR3 is TGCAGCAAACGGGACAGTGAGACCCAGTACTTC.

This rearrangement joins TRBV5-1 to TRBJ1-3, with D maybe TRBD1 (5 bases). This CDR3 has 15 residues. Germline CDR1 SGHRS, CDR2 YFSETQ. V lost 7 bases and J 0 bases, leaving 14 bases between the germline ends. The CDR3: CASATEGSSGNTIYF. The CDR3 nucleotides read TGCGCCAGCGCAACGGAGGGGAGCTCTGGAAACACCATATATTTT.

This clone occurred a few times. The chain uses TRBV6-5 and TRBJ2-2; TRBD1 might be the D (6 bases). V gave up 6 bases and J gave up 1 base, with 6 bases separating them. The CDR3 has 13 residues. Per the germline V gene, CDR1 is MNHEY and CDR2 is SVGAGI. Here the CDR3 reads CASRQGNTGELFF. The CDR3 DNA sequence: TGTGCCAGCAGACAGGGGAACACCGGGGAGCTGTTTTTT.

This rearrangement joins TRBV28 to TRBJ1-3; D call uncertain. CDR3 size: 14 residues. The V end was cut by 8 bases, the J end by 2 bases, with 13 bases between. Germline CDR1 reads MDHEN; CDR2 reads SYDVKM. CDR3 region: CASGERAPGNTIYF. Here the CDR3 DNA reads TGTGCCAGCGGGGAGAGGGCCCCTGGAAACACCATATATTTT.

J is TRBJ1-6 and V is TRBV28; 7 nucleotides match TRBD1. Germline V lookup: CDR1 MDHEN, CDR2 SYDVKM. This CDR3 contains 15 residues. Trimming cost V 6 bases and J 6 bases; bases outside gene matches: 8. The CDR3 DNA reads TGTGCCAGCAGGGATGGACAGGTTTTTAATTCACCCCTCCACTTT. Translating it yields CASRDGQVFNSPLHF.

V and J are TRBV11-3 and TRBJ1-1, with TRBD1 matching 12 bases. V was pared by 5 bases and J by 4 bases, with 20 bases of the junction left unmatched. The CDR3 consists of 20 residues. CDR1 is SGHNT, CDR2 YENEEA, per germline. CDR3 amino acids: CASSRDRGRDGVEGPTEAFF. The DNA of the CDR3 is TGTGCCAGCAGCCGGGACAGGGGGCGGGATGGGGTCGAGGGGCCCACTGAAGCTTTCTTT.

This chain joins TRBV7-2 and TRBJ2-2; D could derive from TRBD1 or TRBD2 (5 bases each). There are 14 residues in the CDR3. V dropped 4 bases and J dropped 6 bases, with 12 bases sitting between them. Germline CDR1 is SGHTA and CDR2 is FQGNSA. CDR3 in DNA: TGTGCCAGCAGCTCCCTGATGGGGGCCGGGGAGCTGTTTTTT. Amino acids: CASSSLMGAGELFF. Full variable domain (outside the CDR3, taken from reference TRBV7-2 and TRBJ2-2): GAGVSQSPSNKVTEKGKDVELRCDPISGHTALYWYRQSLGQGLEFLIYFQGNSAPDKSGLPSDRFSAERTGGSVSTLTIQRTQQEDSAVYLCASSSLMGAGELFFGEGSRLTVL.